This entry lists 7 T cell receptor beta chains sequenced from one sample in a study of T cell responses to AZD1222 COVID-19 vaccine. The data were produced by immunoSEQ multiplex PCR, yet TCRdb's version contains in-frame clones alone and is incomplete. The sample records about 170,000 clones, 75% to 90% being singletons. This specimen consisted of peripheral blood, obtained on day 0 of AZD1222 vaccination. These receptors came from an adult in good health.

In its sample, this clone was seen a few times. V is TRBV7-9 and J is TRBJ2-5; a possible D gene is TRBD1 (6 bases). V was cut by 6 bases and J by 7 bases, with 12 bases left in between. Germline CDR1 SEHNR, CDR2 FQNEAQ (reference sequence). The CDR3 runs 12 residues. The CDR3 region has the DNA TGTGCCAGCAGACGGACACAGGGGACCCAGTACTTC. This sequence encodes CASRRTQGTQYF. The variable domain in full, with the rest retrieved from reference TRBV7-9 and TRBJ2-5, is DTGVSQNPRHKITKRGQNVTFRCDPISEHNRLYWYRQTLGQGPEFLTYFQNEAQLEKSRLLSDRFSAERPKGSFSTLEIQRTEQGDSAMYLCASRRTQGTQYFGPGTRLLVL.

This chain uses TRBV27 with TRBJ2-3; TRBD1 might be the D (5 bases). The CDR3 loop spans 14 amino acids. V was pared by 2 bases and J by 4 bases, with 10 bases between. From germline, CDR1 is MNHEY and CDR2 SMNVEV (reference sequence). The CDR3 nucleotides read TGTGCCAGCAGTTTAACAGGTTATGCAGATACGCAGTATTTT. Protein: CASSLTGYADTQYF.

This clone has more than one count but fewer than ten. The chain couples TRBV2 to TRBJ1-1; a weak D match, TRBD1 (5 bases). With 6 bases removed from V and 1 base from J, the gap between germline ends came to 9 bases. Germline loops: CDR1 SNHLY, CDR2 FYNNEI. The CDR3 length is 13 residues. Written as DNA, the CDR3 is TGTGCCAGCAGCAGGGCGGGGAACACTGAAGCTTTCTTT. Encoded protein: CASSRAGNTEAFF.

A few counts support this clone. CDR3 nucleotides: TGTGCCAGCAGTTTAGCGGCGGATGGCTACACCTTC. Translated: CASSLAADGYTF. V and J are TRBV12-3 or TRBV12-4 and TRBJ1-2, with D uncertain. This CDR3 is built from 12 residues. Trimming shortened V by 0 bases and J by 6 bases, and 5 bases separated the two germline ends.

This chain joins TRBV9 and TRBJ2-7, with D tentatively TRBD1 or TRBD2 (6 bases each). The CDR3 consists of 19 residues. The V end lost 1 base, the J end lost 5 bases, and 28 bases lay between the germline ends. Germline-derived CDR1 and CDR2 are SGDLS and YYNGEE. CDR3 protein: CASSVTDQRGDEGYDEQYF. CDR3 sequence (DNA): TGTGCCAGCAGCGTAACGGATCAAAGGGGGGATGAGGGGTACGACGAGCAGTACTTC.

The V gene is TRBV4-3, the J gene TRBJ1-2; no reliable D call. CDR1 is LGHNA, CDR2 YSLEER, per germline. This CDR3 comprises 16 residues. V was pared by 0 bases and J by 8 bases, with 19 bases between. In nucleotides, the CDR3 is TGCGCCAGCAGCCAAGATGGTTCGGTGCGGGTAAGAGGCTACACCTTC. This translates into CASSQDGSVRVRGYTF.

This clone appeared once. This chain uses TRBV9 with TRBJ1-5; D is undetermined. Per the germline V gene, CDR1 is SGDLS and CDR2 is YYNGEE. The V end was cut by 0 bases, the J end by 3 bases, with 10 bases between. The CDR3 length is 15 residues. CDR3 residues: CASSVAVGPNQPQHF. CDR3 in DNA: TGTGCCAGCAGCGTAGCTGTCGGGCCCAATCAGCCCCAGCATTTT.